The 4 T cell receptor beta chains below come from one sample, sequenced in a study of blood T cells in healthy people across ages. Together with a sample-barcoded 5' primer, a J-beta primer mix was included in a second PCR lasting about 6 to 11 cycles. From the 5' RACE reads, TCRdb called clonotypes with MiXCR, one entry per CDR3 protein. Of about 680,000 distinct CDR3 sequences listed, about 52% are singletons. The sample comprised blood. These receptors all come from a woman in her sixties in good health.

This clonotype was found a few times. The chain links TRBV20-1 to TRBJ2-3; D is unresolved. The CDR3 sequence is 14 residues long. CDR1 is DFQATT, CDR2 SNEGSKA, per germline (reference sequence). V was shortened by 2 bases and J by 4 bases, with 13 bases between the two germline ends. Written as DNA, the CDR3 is TGCAGTGCTAGAAACCCTAGACGCGCAGATACGCAGTATTTT. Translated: CSARNPRRADTQYF.

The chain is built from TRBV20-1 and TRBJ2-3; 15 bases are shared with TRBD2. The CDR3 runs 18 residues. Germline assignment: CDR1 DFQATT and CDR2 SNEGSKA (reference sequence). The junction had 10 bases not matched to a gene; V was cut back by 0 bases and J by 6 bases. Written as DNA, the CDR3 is TGCAGTGCTAGAGATCCCGGACTAGCGGGAGGGTACACGGATACGCAGTATTTT. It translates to CSARDPGLAGGYTDTQYF.

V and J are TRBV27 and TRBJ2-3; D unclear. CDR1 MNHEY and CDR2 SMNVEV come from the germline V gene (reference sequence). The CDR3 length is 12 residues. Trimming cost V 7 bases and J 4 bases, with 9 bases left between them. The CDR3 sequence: CASMGTADTQYF. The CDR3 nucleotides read TGTGCCAGCATGGGAACGGCAGATACGCAGTATTTT.

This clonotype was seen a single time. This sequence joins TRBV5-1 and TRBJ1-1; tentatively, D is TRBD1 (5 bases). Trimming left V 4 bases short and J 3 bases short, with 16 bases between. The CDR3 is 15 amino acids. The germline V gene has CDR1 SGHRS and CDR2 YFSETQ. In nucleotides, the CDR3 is TGCGCCAGCAGCGCAGCGGGACTCGGGGACACTGAAGCTTTCTTT. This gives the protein CASSAAGLGDTEAFF.